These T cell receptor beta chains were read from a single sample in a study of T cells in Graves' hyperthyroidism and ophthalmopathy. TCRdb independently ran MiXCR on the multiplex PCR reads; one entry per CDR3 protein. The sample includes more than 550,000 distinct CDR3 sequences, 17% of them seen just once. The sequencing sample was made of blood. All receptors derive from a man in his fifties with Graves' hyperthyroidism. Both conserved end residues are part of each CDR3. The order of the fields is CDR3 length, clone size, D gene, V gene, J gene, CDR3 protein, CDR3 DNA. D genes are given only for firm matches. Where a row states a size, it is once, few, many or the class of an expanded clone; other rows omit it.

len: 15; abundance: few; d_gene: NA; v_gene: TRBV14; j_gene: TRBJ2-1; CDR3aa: CASSQLMSSYNEQFF; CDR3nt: TGTGCCAGCAGCCAACTGATGAGCTCCTACAATGAGCAGTTCTTC
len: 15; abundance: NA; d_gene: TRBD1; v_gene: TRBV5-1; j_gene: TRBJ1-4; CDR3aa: CASSLLPGQNEKLFF; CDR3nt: TGCGCCAGCAGCTTGCTACCGGGACAGAATGAAAAACTGTTTTTT
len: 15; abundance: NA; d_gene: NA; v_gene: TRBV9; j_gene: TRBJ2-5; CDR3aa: CASSEKEGPWETQYF; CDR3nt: TGTGCCAGCAGCGAGAAAGAGGGCCCTTGGGAGACCCAGTACTTC
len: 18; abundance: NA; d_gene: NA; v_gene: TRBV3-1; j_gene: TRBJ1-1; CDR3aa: CASSQEVLGVGLNTEAFF; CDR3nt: TGTGCCAGCAGCCAAGAGGTCCTCGGGGTCGGGTTGAACACTGAAGCTTTCTTT
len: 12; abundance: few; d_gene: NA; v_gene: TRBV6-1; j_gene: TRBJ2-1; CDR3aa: CASSELYNEQFF; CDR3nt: TGTGCCAGCAGTGAACTATACAATGAGCAGTTCTTC
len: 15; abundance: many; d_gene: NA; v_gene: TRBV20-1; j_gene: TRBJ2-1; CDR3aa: CSARAGGARYNEQFF; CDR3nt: TGCAGTGCTAGAGCTGGGGGGGCGCGTTACAATGAGCAGTTCTTC
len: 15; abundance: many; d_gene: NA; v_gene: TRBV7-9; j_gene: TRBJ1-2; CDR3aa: CASSLGQIYNYGYTF; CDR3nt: TGTGCCAGCAGCTTAGGGCAGATTTATAACTATGGCTACACCTTC
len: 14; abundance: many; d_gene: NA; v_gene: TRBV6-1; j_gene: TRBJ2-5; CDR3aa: CATQRQLWRETQYF; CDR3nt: TGTGCCACCCAGCGTCAACTTTGGCGAGAGACCCAGTACTTC
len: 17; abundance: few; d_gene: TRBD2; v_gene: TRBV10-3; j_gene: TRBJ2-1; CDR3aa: CAISESGLFSPYNEQFF; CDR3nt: TGTGCCATCAGTGAGTCGGGACTATTTAGTCCCTACAATGAGCAGTTCTTC
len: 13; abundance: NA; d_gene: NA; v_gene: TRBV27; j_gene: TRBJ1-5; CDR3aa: CASSSRGGQPQHF; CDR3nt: TGTGCCAGCAGTTCGAGGGGAGGTCAGCCCCAGCATTTT
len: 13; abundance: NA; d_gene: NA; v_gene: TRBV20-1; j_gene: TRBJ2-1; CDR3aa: CSARISSYNEQFF; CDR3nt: TGCAGTGCGCGGATTTCAAGTTACAATGAGCAGTTCTTC
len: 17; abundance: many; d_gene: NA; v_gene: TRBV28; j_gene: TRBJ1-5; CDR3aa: CASRYSVISTSNQPQHF; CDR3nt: TGTGCCAGCAGATACTCGGTTATATCGACGAGCAATCAGCCCCAGCATTTT
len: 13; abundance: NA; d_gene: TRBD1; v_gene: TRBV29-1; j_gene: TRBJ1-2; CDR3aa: CSVQTGIREGYTF; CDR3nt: TGCAGCGTCCAGACAGGGATCAGAGAGGGCTACACCTTC
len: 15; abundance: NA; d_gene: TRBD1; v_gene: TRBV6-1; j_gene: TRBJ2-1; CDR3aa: CASSLPDRGLREQFF; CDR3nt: TGTGCCAGCAGCCTCCCGGACAGGGGGCTACGTGAGCAGTTCTTC
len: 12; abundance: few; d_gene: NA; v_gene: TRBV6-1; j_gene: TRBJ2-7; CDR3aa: CAIAASSYEQYF; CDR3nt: TGTGCCATAGCGGCCAGCTCCTACGAGCAGTACTTC
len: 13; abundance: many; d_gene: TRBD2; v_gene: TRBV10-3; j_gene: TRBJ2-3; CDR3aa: CAITQREGDTQYF; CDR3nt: TGTGCCATCACCCAGCGGGAGGGAGATACGCAGTATTTT
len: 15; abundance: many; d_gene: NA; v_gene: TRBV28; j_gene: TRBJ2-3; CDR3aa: CASSLFPGPQDTQYF; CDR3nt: TGTGCCAGCAGTTTGTTCCCGGGTCCCCAGGATACGCAGTATTTT
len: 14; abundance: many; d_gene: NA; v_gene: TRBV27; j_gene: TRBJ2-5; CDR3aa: CASSLSTGARTQYF; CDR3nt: TGTGCCAGCAGTTTATCAACGGGGGCTAGGACCCAGTACTTC
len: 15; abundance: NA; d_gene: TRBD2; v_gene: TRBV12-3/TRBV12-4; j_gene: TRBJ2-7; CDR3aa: CASNPAGGPKDEQYF; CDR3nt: TGTGCCAGCAACCCCGCGGGAGGGCCGAAGGATGAGCAGTACTTC
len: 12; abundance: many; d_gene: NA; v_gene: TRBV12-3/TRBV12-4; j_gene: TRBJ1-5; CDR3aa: CASRYHNQPQHF; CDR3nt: TGTGCCAGCAGGTACCACAATCAGCCCCAGCATTTT
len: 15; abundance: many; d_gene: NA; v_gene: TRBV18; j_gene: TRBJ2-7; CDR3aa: CASSPKGQSLSEQYF; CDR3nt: TGTGCCAGCTCACCAAAAGGACAGTCCCTTAGTGAGCAGTACTTC
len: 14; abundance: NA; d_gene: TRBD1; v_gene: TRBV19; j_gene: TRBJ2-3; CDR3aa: CASTFTGGTDTQYF; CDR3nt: TGTGCCAGTACTTTTACAGGGGGCACAGATACGCAGTATTTT
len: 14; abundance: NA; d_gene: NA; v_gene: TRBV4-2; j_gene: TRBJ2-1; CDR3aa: CASSPSDAAGEQFF; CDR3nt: TGTGCCAGCAGCCCATCGGACGCCGCGGGTGAGCAGTTCTTC
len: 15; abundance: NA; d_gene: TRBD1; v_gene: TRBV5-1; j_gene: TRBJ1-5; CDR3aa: CASSLAGGDIQPQHF; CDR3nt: TGCGCCAGCAGCTTGGCAGGGGGCGATATTCAGCCCCAGCATTTT
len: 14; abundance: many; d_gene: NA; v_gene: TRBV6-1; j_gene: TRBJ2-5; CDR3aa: CASRPHRKRETQYF; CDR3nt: TGTGCCAGCAGGCCCCACAGGAAGAGGGAGACCCAGTACTTC
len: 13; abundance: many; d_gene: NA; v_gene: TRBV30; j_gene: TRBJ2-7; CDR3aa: CAWSVGQFYEQYF; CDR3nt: TGTGCCTGGAGTGTAGGCCAGTTCTACGAGCAGTACTTC
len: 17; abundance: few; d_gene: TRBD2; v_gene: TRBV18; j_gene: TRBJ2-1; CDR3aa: CASSRRGLAGGDNEQFF; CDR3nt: TGTGCCAGCTCAAGACGGGGACTAGCGGGAGGAGACAATGAGCAGTTCTTC
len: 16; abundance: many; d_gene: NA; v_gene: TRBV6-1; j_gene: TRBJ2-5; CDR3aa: CASSSPTGTVQETQYF; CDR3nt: TGTGCCAGCAGTTCCCCCACCGGGACGGTCCAAGAGACCCAGTACTTC
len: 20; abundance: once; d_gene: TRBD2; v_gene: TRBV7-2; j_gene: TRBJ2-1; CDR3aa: CASSSFGTSGRGSSYNEQFF; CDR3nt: TGTGCCAGCAGCTCGTTCGGGACTAGCGGGAGGGGGAGCTCCTACAATGAGCAGTTCTTC
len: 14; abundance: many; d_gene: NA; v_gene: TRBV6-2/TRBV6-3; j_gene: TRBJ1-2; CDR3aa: CASSKTVVVYGYTF; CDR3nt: TGTGCCAGCAGTAAGACGGTGGTGGTCTATGGCTACACCTTC
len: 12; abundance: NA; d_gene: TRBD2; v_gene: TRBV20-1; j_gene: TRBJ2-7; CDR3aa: CSAAGGPYEQYF; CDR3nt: TGCAGTGCTGCGGGAGGGCCCTACGAGCAGTACTTC
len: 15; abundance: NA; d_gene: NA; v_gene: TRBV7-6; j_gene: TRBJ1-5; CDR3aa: CASSLAHNSNQPQHF; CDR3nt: TGTGCCAGCAGCTTAGCCCACAATAGCAATCAGCCCCAGCATTTT
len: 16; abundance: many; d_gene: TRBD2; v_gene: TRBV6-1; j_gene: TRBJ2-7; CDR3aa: CASSRTTSGSFDEQYF; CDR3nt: TGTGCCAGCAGTAGGACCACTAGCGGGAGTTTCGACGAGCAGTACTTC
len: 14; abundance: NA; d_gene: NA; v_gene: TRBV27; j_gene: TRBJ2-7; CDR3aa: CASSLSGSGTEQYF; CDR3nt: TGTGCCAGCAGTTTATCGGGGTCTGGGACCGAGCAGTACTTC
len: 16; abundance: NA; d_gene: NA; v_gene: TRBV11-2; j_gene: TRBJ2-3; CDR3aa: CASSFVRFTSTDTQYF; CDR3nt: TGTGCCAGCAGCTTCGTGCGGTTTACTAGCACAGATACGCAGTATTTT
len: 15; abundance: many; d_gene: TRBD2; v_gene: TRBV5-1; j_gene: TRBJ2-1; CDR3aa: CASSLASGSHNEQFF; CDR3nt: TGCGCCAGCAGCTTGGCTAGCGGGAGTCATAATGAGCAGTTCTTC
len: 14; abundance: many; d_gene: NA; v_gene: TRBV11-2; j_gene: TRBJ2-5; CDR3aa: CASSPHTGRETQYF; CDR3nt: TGTGCCAGCAGCCCGCACACAGGGCGGGAGACCCAGTACTTC
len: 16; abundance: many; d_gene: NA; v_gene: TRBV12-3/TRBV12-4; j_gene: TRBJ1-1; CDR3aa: CASSLGVNNPYTEAFF; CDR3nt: TGTGCCAGCAGTTTAGGGGTGAACAACCCTTACACTGAAGCTTTCTTT
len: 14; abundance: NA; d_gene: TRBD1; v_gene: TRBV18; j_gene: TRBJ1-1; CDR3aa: CASSPSDREGEAFF; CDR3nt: TGTGCCAGCTCACCGAGCGACAGGGAGGGAGAAGCTTTCTTT
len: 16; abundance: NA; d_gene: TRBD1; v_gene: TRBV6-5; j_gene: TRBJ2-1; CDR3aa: CASSYRPGQGVFEQFF; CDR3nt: TGTGCCAGCAGTTACCGTCCGGGACAGGGGGTTTTTGAGCAGTTCTTC